This record covers a single T cell receptor (beta chain). This sample stems from a study of T cell changes during pregnancy in multiple sclerosis. The V end was cut by 4 bases, the J end by 4 bases, with 14 bases between. Germline loops: CDR1 MNHEY, CDR2 SMNVEV (reference sequence). This CDR3 spans 14 amino acids. TCRdb's table, derived via immunoSEQ multiplex PCR, lists solely in-frame clones and lacks some. This table has fewer than 90,000 clones, 94% appearing once. The origin of this receptor is a female donor in good health, enrolled as a control in a pregnancy study. Sample: peripheral blood, taken after pregnancy. V is TRBV27 and J is TRBJ2-7; D may be TRBD1 (6 bases). CDR3 DNA sequence: TGTGCCAGCAGTTCTGGACAGTTAAAATACGAGCAGTACTTC. As protein: CASSSGQLKYEQYF.